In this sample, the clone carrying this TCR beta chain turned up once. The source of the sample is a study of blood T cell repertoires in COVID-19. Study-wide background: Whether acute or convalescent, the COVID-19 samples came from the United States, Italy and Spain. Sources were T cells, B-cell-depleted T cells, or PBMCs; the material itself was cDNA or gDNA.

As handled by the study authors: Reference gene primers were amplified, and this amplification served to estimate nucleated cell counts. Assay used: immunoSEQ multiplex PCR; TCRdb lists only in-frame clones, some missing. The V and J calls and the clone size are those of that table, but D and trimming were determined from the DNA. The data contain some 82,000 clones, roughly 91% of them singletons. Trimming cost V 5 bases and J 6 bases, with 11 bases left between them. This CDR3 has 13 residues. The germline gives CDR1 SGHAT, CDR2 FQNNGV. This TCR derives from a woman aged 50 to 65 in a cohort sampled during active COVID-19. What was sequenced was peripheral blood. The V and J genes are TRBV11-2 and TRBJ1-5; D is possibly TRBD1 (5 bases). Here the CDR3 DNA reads TGTGCCAGCAGCCCGGGGGTAGGTCAGCCCCAGCATTTT. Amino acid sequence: CASSPGVGQPQHF.